Listed below are T cell receptor beta chains from one sample, sequenced in a study of sequential checkpoint blockade in melanoma. Produced via immunoSEQ multiplex PCR; TCRdb's table is partial and in-frame only. The data show almost 3,000 clones, less than 20% seen once. Sequencing used tumor tissue (inferred from file names), obtained from a patient given nivolumab and ipilimumab in sequence. Receptors were obtained from a human donor with melanoma. Each CDR3 is given with its conserved first and last residue.

v_gene | CDR3aa
TRBV14 | CASSLGTGRGYEQYF
TRBV11-3 | CASSSRLASTDTQYF
TRBV28 | CASSPVVSGTLTGELFF
TRBV6-8 | CASLLVVDTEAFF
TRBV19 | CASSAGPRNQPQHF
TRBV11-3 | CASSPDGAGGRTDTQYF
TRBV11-3 | CASSLRIGQGVSPQHF
TRBV19 | CASTTPGGAGSPLHF
TRBV6-8 | CASSDRTGINQPQHF
TRBV18 | CASSPFDGRVTYNEQFF
TRBV4-1 | CASSQDLVAGHGSNQPQHF
TRBV25-1 | CASSEEGSSPLHF
TRBV10-2 | CASSGGFESYTF
TRBV19 | CASSAGTGGRDTQYF
TRBV18 | CASSPSASGNTIYF
TRBV5-1 | CASSLADREWDTQYF
TRBV5-1 | CASSLNLGGTEAFF
TRBV6-8 | CASTKRGQPQHF
TRBV11-3 | CASSYEEWGIGGYTF
TRBV11-3 | CASSPRQGRGWDSNQPQHF
TRBV30 | CAWGYRPPPNTGELFF
TRBV18 | CASSTGTSKRGEQYF
TRBV30 | CAWSVWGENTGELFF
TRBV25-1 | CASSEYGTGNNEQFF
TRBV11-3 | CASSQRTSGAGEQYF
TRBV19 | CASIGIRDTEAFF
TRBV18 | CASSPLEGGQPKQFF
TRBV11-3 | CASSLVGLASNEQFF
TRBV11-3 | CASSPQGWRYNEQFF
TRBV19 | CASSYPGQGSNEKLFF
TRBV9 | CASSAGPSSYEQYF
TRBV6-8 | CASRAYGIDTQYF
TRBV6-8 | CASSQTGGSTGELFF
TRBV9 | CASTTGAPSGANVLTF
TRBV28 | CASSSTGWRTDTQYF
TRBV11-3 | CASSFWGGTQETQYF
TRBV28 | CASSYRNDYEQYF
TRBV23-1 | CASSRTSDYGYTF
TRBV6-8 | CASRAGFWTGQENTEAFF
TRBV30 | CAWSSGTNVYHEQYF
TRBV11-3 | CASSGRTGKDEQYF
TRBV6-8 | CASKGAVYEQYF
TRBV23-1 | CASSSGRSYEQYF
TRBV6-8 | CASSYHPLLAGEQYF
TRBV28 | CAISGTGGSYEQYF
TRBV5-1 | CASSPPTTSYGYTF
TRBV14 | CASSPGRHEQFF
TRBV19 | CASSIGAGGEDTQYF
TRBV23-1 | CASSPPGANVLTF
TRBV11-3 | CASSLNGNPGDTEAFF
TRBV9 | CASSVGPPNEKLFF